The rows below give T cell receptor beta chains drawn from one sample of a study of regulatory T cells in long-lasting Graves disease. TCRdb recomputed calls from the multiplex PCR reads with MiXCR, one row per CDR3 protein. The profile covers roughly 500,000 distinct CDR3 sequences, with about 14% appearing a single time and under 10% taken by the ten largest. The sample was also linked to a second study, of T cells in Graves' hyperthyroidism and ophthalmopathy.

Here the sequenced sample was peripheral blood mononuclear cells (PBMCs), taken at new diagnosis, from a patient treated with antithyroid drugs. These receptors all come from a man between 25 and 39 years old with Graves disease. Each CDR3 is given with its conserved first and last residue. The order of the fields is CDR3 DNA, CDR3 protein, D gene, V gene, J gene, clone size. D genes are given only for firm matches. Rows give clone size only sometimes, using once, few, many, or a class for an expanded clone.

TGTGCCAGCTCACAACAGGGGTTCGCTGAAAAACTGTTTTTT	CASSQQGFAEKLFF	TRBD1	TRBV18	TRBJ1-4	NA
TGTGCCAGCAATCCGGGAGGGCCGATCAGCGAGCAGTACTTC	CASNPGGPISEQYF	TRBD2	TRBV2	TRBJ2-7	many
TGTGCCAGCAGTTTCCGGGGGACCTCCTACGAGCAGTACTTC	CASSFRGTSYEQYF	NA	TRBV27	TRBJ2-7	many
TGTGCCATCAGTGACACCGGGACTAGCAGGAATGAGCAGTTCTTC	CAISDTGTSRNEQFF	TRBD2	TRBV10-3	TRBJ2-1	NA
TGCAGCGTTCCTGCCAGGGGGCGTGATGAGCAGTTCTTC	CSVPARGRDEQFF	TRBD1	TRBV29-1	TRBJ2-1	many
TGTGCCAGCAAGCGGGGCGCCTACGAGCAGTACTTC	CASKRGAYEQYF	TRBD2	TRBV2	TRBJ2-7	few
TGCAGTGCTAGCTCTAAGGGGCTAGCGGTCACAGATACGCAGTATTTT	CSASSKGLAVTDTQYF	TRBD2	TRBV20-1	TRBJ2-3	many
TGTGCCAGCAGTACCTCGACAGGGAACAGTGAAGCTTTCTTT	CASSTSTGNSEAFF	TRBD1	TRBV12-3/TRBV12-4	TRBJ1-1	many
TGTGCCAGCAGTTTATTAAGGGTGGACGGACGTTACGAGCAGTACTTC	CASSLLRVDGRYEQYF	NA	TRBV27	TRBJ2-7	NA
TGTGCCAGCAGCAGACCAGGGAGGGCCGGTGCAGATACGCAGTATTTT	CASSRPGRAGADTQYF	TRBD2	TRBV7-2	TRBJ2-3	many
TGTGCCAGCAGTCCCCGGGCAGGGGCTATATATGAAGCTTTCTTT	CASSPRAGAIYEAFF	NA	TRBV12-3/TRBV12-4	TRBJ1-1	many
TGTGCCACCAGCAGAGACAGGTCCAATCAGCCCCAGCATTTT	CATSRDRSNQPQHF	NA	TRBV15	TRBJ1-5	many
TGTGCCAGCAGTCCAGCACCAACCCGACTAGCGAATGACAATGAGCAGTTCTTC	CASSPAPTRLANDNEQFF	TRBD2	TRBV16	TRBJ2-1	many
TGTGCCAGCAGCTTCCCTGGCGGGGGGAGCACAGATACGCAGTATTTT	CASSFPGGGSTDTQYF	TRBD2	TRBV7-9	TRBJ2-3	NA
TGTGCCTGGAGTGAAAGGGTCATGCGGAGACTGGACACTGAAGCTTTCTTT	CAWSERVMRRLDTEAFF	NA	TRBV30	TRBJ1-1	few
TGTGCCATCAGGGAGGACAGGTTTCCCTACGAGCAGTACTTC	CAIREDRFPYEQYF	TRBD1	TRBV10-3	TRBJ2-7	few
TGTGCCAGCACTCAAGGGACAGGGGGATTCGAGCAGTACTTC	CASTQGTGGFEQYF	TRBD1	TRBV7-2	TRBJ2-7	many
TGTGCCAGTAGTCGCCGGGACATCGAACATTCCTACGAGCAGTACTTC	CASSRRDIEHSYEQYF	NA	TRBV19	TRBJ2-7	few
TGCGCCAGCAGCCCACAGGGGAGGGAGCAGTTCTTC	CASSPQGREQFF	NA	TRBV4-1	TRBJ2-1	NA
TGTGCCAGCAGGGTAGCGGGAGGGCCTTTTCCTCAAGTTTACTTC	CASRVAGGPFPQVYF	TRBD2	TRBV12-3/TRBV12-4	TRBJ2-7	many
TGCGCCAGCAGCCTGGCGGGGGAGGGGTATTCACCCCTCCACTTT	CASSLAGEGYSPLHF	NA	TRBV5-1	TRBJ1-6	NA
TGCAAAGGACAGGGGGATGACTATGGCTACACCTTC	CKGQGDDYGYTF	TRBD1	TRBV20-1	TRBJ1-2	many
TGTGCCAGCAGCCGGGACAGGGGTTCCTACAATGAGCAGTTCTTC	CASSRDRGSYNEQFF	TRBD1	TRBV2	TRBJ2-1	many
TGCAGTGTTAGCGGGAGGGCAACCTACGAGCAGTACTTC	CSVSGRATYEQYF	TRBD2	TRBV20-1	TRBJ2-7	many
TGTGCCAGCAGTGACGGTGGCTCCTATAATTCACCCCTCCACTTT	CASSDGGSYNSPLHF	NA	TRBV2	TRBJ1-6	many
TGTGCCAGCAGTTACTCGGGATCCGCAACTAATGAAAAACTGTTTTTT	CASSYSGSATNEKLFF	NA	TRBV6-5	TRBJ1-4	many
TGTGCCACATATCCTCGGGTCTATAGCAATCAGCCCCAGCATTTT	CATYPRVYSNQPQHF	NA	TRBV6-1	TRBJ1-5	many
TGTGCGACCGGGACTACGCAAGAGACCCAGTACTTC	CATGTTQETQYF	TRBD2	TRBV12-3/TRBV12-4	TRBJ2-5	many
TGCGCCAGCAGCTTGGGGGGCATCGGACTAGCGTACGAGCAGTACTTC	CASSLGGIGLAYEQYF	TRBD2	TRBV5-1	TRBJ2-7	many
TGTGCCAGCTCACGCGGACTAGCGGACAATGAGCAGTTCTTC	CASSRGLADNEQFF	TRBD2	TRBV18	TRBJ2-1	NA
TGTGCCAGCAGCTTGGGGGGAGGACTAGCGGGGTACTACAATGAGCAGTACTTC	CASSLGGGLAGYYNEQYF	TRBD2	TRBV5-6	TRBJ2-5	few
TGTGCCAGCAGTGAAGAGGGGGGCTTTACCTACGAGCAGTACTTC	CASSEEGGFTYEQYF	NA	TRBV6-1	TRBJ2-7	many
TGTGCCAGCAGTCCTCAAGGGGCAACTAATGAAAAACTGTTTTTT	CASSPQGATNEKLFF	NA	TRBV2	TRBJ1-4	many
TGTGCCAGCAGTTACTCGGTAGCGGGAGGGCCGTCAGATACGCAGTATTTT	CASSYSVAGGPSDTQYF	TRBD2	TRBV6-6	TRBJ2-3	many
TGTGCCAGCGGGATGAGGGCAGATACGCAGTATTTT	CASGMRADTQYF	NA	TRBV28	TRBJ2-3	few
TGTGCCAACAGCCTACAGGGGGGGAACACTGAAGCTTTCTTT	CANSLQGGNTEAFF	TRBD1	TRBV2	TRBJ1-1	NA
TGTGCCAGCAGAAATGGAGGGAGCTCTGGAAACACCATATATTTT	CASRNGGSSGNTIYF	NA	TRBV6-1	TRBJ1-3	NA
TGCAGTGCTAGACCTATAACCCCCGCGACAGGGACTAACTATGGCTACACCTTC	CSARPITPATGTNYGYTF	TRBD1	TRBV20-1	TRBJ1-2	NA
TGTGCCAGTAACTATAGCACAGATACGCAGTATTTT	CASNYSTDTQYF	NA	TRBV19	TRBJ2-3	few
TGCGCCAGCAGCTTCTCCGACAGGGCAGGGATCGAGCAGTACTTC	CASSFSDRAGIEQYF	TRBD1	TRBV5-1	TRBJ2-7	many
TGTGCCAGCCTGGGGGTCTATACGCAGTATTTT	CASLGVYTQYF	NA	TRBV12-3/TRBV12-4	TRBJ2-3	many
TGTGCCAGCAGCTTAATCCGGACAGCAGACTACACCTTC	CASSLIRTADYTF	NA	TRBV11-1	TRBJ1-2	many
TGCAGTGGGAGGGGGAATGAGCAGTTCTTC	CSGRGNEQFF	NA	TRBV20-1	TRBJ2-1	many
TGCAGCGTTGAAGACGTGGCGGGGGCCTACAATGAGCAGTTCTTC	CSVEDVAGAYNEQFF	TRBD2	TRBV29-1	TRBJ2-1	NA
TGCAGCGTTGCTAGGGTTCTCTACAATGAGCAGTTCTTC	CSVARVLYNEQFF	NA	TRBV29-1	TRBJ2-1	many
TGCGCCAGCAGCCCCCTGATGGGGACTTCATACAATGAGCAGTTCTTC	CASSPLMGTSYNEQFF	NA	TRBV5-1	TRBJ2-1	few
TGTGCCAGCGGTGACACAGGGTCAACCGGGGAGCTGTTTTTT	CASGDTGSTGELFF	NA	TRBV6-4	TRBJ2-2	many
TGTGCCAGCAGCGGAGGCGTGGGGCTAGCGGGCAATGAGCAGTTCTTC	CASSGGVGLAGNEQFF	TRBD2	TRBV27	TRBJ2-1	NA
TGTGCTAGCAGCCCTGACCGGGCCTTGGAGGAGCAGTTCTTC	CASSPDRALEEQFF	NA	TRBV7-7	TRBJ2-1	few
TGCAGTGCTAGAGATCGACTAGCGACATACGAGCAGTACTTC	CSARDRLATYEQYF	TRBD2	TRBV20-1	TRBJ2-7	NA